The 4 T cell receptor beta chains presented below share a single source sample, sequenced in a study of regulatory T cells in long-lasting Graves disease. The authors built TCR beta libraries using iRepertoire HTBI primers and Arm-PCR of CDR3 regions. Each CDR3 protein gets one entry after TCRdb re-called the multiplex PCR reads with MiXCR. The table records fewer than 450,000 distinct CDR3 sequences, about 20% of them present only once. Time point in this sample: persistent/refractory GD, antithyroid drugs over 5 years with positive TRAb. RNA extracted from PBMCs served as the sequencing template. The material sequenced was peripheral blood mononuclear cells (PBMCs), taken when the disease was refractory, from a patient treated with antithyroid drugs. Receptor source: a female donor with Graves disease.

This clonotype has at least ten counts. One junction end does not reproduce the germline sequence, and a read error may be involved. The rearrangement uses TRBV5-1 and TRBJ1-1; the match to TRBD1 covers 7 bases. Per germline, CDR1 SGHRS and CDR2 YFSETQ. CDR3 size: 14 residues. The CDR3 sequence is CASSYHPTGSEAFF. The CDR3 DNA reads TGTGCCAGCAGCTACCATCCGACAGGGTCTGAAGCTTTCTTT. Full variable domain (rest looked up from reference TRBV5-1 and TRBJ1-1): KAGVTQTPRYLIKTRGQQVTLSCSPISGHRSVSWYQQTPGQGLQFLFEYFSETQRNKGNFPGRFSGRQFSNSRSEMNVSTLELGDSALYLCASSYHPTGSEAFFGQGTRLTVV.

This clonotype was picked up many times. The chain is built from TRBV6-4 and TRBJ2-1; perhaps TRBD2 as D (6 bases). The CDR3 runs 16 residues. The germline V gene encodes CDR1 MRHNA and CDR2 SNTAGT. V lost 3 bases to trimming and J lost 6 bases, with 18 bases between them. The CDR3 spells CASSEGDGTGSNEQFF. The CDR3 region has the DNA TGTGCCAGCAGTGAAGGGGACGGGACTGGTTCCAATGAGCAGTTCTTC.

The rearrangement joins TRBV3-1 to TRBJ1-2; 8 bases are shared with TRBD1. Germline CDR1 LGHDT, CDR2 YNNKEL (reference sequence). With 0 bases clipped from V and 8 bases from J, the junction kept 8 bases outside the gene matches. The CDR3 covers 15 residues. The CDR3 DNA reads as TGTGCCAGCAGCCAAGATGGGGGACAGGTGGGAGGCTACACCTTC. This gives the protein CASSQDGGQVGGYTF.

The chain uses TRBV6-1 and TRBJ2-2; maybe TRBD2 (5 bases). Trimming shortened V by 5 bases and J by 6 bases, and 13 bases separated the two germline ends. The CDR3 consists of 14 residues. Germline V gene sequence: CDR1 MNHNS, CDR2 SASEGT. In DNA form, the CDR3 reads TGTGCCAGCAGTAGGCCTAGCAATGCCGGGGAGCTGTTTTTT. Residues: CASSRPSNAGELFF.